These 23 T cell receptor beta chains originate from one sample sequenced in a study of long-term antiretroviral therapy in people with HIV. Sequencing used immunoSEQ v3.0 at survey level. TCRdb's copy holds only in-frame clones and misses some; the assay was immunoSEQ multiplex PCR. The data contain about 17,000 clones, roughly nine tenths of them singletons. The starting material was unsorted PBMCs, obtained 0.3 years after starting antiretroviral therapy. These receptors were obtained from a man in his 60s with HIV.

DNA for the CDR3: TGTGCCAGCAGCCCCCGACAGGGGGCGACGTGGGAGACCCAGTACTTC. This codes for CASSPRQGATWETQYF. The chain joins TRBV7-8 to TRBJ2-5, with 10 positions matching TRBD1. Per germline, CDR1 SGHVS and CDR2 FQNEAQ. The V gene end was trimmed by 5 bases and the J gene end by 5 bases; junction bases not matched to a gene: 11. CDR3 size: 16 residues.

DNA for the CDR3: TGTGCCAGCACTGATATAGGGGACACTGCCTACAATGAGCAGTTCTTC. Translated: CASTDIGDTAYNEQFF. The V and J genes are TRBV11-1 and TRBJ2-1, with TRBD1 as a possible D gene (6 bases). CDR1 and CDR2 from the germline V gene are SGHAT and FQDESV (reference sequence). Deletions cut 7 bases from V and 2 bases from J, with 18 bases between. The CDR3 is 16 residues long.

The CDR3 is CASSSRTAGDTGELFF. The CDR3 DNA reads as TGTGCCAGCAGCTCTCGGACAGCCGGAGACACCGGGGAGCTGTTTTTT. The V and J genes are TRBV5-4 and TRBJ2-2, with D possibly matching TRBD1 (6 bases). The V gene lost 3 bases and the J gene lost 3 bases, with 15 bases spanning the gap. The CDR3 loop spans 16 amino acids. Germline lookup yields CDR1 SGHNT and CDR2 YYREEE (reference sequence).

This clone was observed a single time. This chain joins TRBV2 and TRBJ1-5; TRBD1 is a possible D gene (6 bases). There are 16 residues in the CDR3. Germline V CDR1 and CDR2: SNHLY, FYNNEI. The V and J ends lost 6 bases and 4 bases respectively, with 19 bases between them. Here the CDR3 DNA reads TGTGCCAGCAGCGATGGCGGGGGGCCTGGGAATCAGCCCCAGCATTTT. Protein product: CASSDGGGPGNQPQHF.

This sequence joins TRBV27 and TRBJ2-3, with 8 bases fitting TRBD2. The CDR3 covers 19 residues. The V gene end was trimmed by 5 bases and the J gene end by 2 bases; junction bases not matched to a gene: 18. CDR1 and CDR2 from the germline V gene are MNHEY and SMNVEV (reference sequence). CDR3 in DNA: TGTGCCAGCAGTCCCCTCGCGGGAGGTACGTCTCTTTCCACAGATACGCAGTATTTT. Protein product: CASSPLAGGTSLSTDTQYF.

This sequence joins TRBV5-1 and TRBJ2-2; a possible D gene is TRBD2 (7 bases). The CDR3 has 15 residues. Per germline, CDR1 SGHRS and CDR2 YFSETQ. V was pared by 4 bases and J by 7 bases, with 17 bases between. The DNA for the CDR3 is TGCGCCAGCAGCCGCGAGGGGGGGCCTGTCGGGGAGCTGTTTTTT. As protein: CASSREGGPVGELFF.

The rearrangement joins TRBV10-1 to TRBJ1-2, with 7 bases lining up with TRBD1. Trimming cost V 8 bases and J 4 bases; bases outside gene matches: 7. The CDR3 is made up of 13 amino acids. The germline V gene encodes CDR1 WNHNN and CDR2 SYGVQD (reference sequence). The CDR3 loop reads CASSTGRTYGYTF. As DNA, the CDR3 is TGCGCCAGCTCGACAGGGAGGACCTATGGCTACACCTTC.

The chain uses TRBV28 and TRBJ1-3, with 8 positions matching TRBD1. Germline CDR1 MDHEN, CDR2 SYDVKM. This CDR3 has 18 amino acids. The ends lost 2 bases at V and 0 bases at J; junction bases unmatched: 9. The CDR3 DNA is TGTGCCAGCAGTTTAGAAGGGACAGGAAAATACTCTGGAAACACCATATATTTT. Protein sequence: CASSLEGTGKYSGNTIYF.

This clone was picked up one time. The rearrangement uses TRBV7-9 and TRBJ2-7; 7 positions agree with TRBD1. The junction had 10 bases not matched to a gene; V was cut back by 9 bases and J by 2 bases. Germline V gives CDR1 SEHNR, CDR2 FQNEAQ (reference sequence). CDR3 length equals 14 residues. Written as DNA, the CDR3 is TGTGCCAGTTCCGGGACAGCTATTCCCTACGAGCAGTACTTC. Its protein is CASSGTAIPYEQYF.

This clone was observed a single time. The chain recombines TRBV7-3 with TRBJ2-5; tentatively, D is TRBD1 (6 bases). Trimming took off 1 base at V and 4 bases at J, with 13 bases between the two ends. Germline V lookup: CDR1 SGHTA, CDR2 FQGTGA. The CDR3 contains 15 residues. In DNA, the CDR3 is TGTGCCAGCAGCTTAAGTCGTTTAGGGGGAGAGACCCAGTACTTC. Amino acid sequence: CASSLSRLGGETQYF.

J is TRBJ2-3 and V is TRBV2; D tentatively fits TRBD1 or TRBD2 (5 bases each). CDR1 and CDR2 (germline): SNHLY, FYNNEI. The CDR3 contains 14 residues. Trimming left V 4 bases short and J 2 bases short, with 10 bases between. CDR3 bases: TGTGCCAGCAGTGTTTACGGGGCCACAGATACGCAGTATTTT. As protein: CASSVYGATDTQYF.

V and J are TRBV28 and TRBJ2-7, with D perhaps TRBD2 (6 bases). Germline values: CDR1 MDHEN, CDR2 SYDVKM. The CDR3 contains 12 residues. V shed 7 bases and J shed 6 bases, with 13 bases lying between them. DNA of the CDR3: TGTGCCAGCACGGGGGTTATGGGCGAGCAGTACTTC. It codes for CASTGVMGEQYF. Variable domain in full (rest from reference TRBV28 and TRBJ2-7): DVKVTQSSRYLVKRTGEKVFLECVQDMDHENMFWYRQDPGLGLRLIYFSYDVKMKEKGDIPEGYSVSREKKERFSLILESASTNQTSMYLCASTGVMGEQYFGPGTRLTVT.

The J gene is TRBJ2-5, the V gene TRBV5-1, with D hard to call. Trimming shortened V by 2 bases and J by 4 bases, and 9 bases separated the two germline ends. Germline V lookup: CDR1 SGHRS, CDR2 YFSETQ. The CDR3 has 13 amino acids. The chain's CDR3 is CASSLSVPETQYF. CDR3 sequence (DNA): TGCGCCAGCAGCTTATCAGTTCCAGAGACCCAGTACTTC.

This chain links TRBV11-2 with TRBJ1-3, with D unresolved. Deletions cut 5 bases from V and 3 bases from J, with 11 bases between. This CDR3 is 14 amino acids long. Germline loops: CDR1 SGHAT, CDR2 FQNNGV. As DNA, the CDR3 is TGTGCCAGCAGCCCAACTGGGGTTGGAAACACCATATATTTT. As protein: CASSPTGVGNTIYF.

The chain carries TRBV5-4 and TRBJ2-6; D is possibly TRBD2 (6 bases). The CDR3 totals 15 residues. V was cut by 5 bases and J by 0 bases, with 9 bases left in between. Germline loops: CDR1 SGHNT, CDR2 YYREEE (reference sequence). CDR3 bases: TGTGCCAGCAGTACCGGGGGCTCTGGGGCCAACGTCCTGACTTTC. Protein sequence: CASSTGGSGANVLTF.

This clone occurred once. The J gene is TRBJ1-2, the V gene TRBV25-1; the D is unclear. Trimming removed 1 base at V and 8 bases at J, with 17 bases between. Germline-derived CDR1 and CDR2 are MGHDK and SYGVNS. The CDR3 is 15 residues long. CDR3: CASSESGSGLGGYTF. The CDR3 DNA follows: TGTGCCAGCAGTGAATCGGGCAGTGGCTTGGGAGGCTACACCTTC.

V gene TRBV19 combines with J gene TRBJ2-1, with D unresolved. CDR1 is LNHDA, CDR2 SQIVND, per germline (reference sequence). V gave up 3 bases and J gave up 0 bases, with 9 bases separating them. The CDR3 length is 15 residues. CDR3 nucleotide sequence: TGTGCCAGTAGTATTACCAGAAGCTCCTACAATGAGCAGTTCTTC. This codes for CASSITRSSYNEQFF.

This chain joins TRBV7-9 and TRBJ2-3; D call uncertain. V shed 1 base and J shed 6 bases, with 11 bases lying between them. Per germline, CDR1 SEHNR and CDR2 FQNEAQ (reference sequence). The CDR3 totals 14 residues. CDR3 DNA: TGTGCCAGCAGCTTAGGGGCTCCAGAGGATACGCAGTATTTT. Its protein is CASSLGAPEDTQYF.

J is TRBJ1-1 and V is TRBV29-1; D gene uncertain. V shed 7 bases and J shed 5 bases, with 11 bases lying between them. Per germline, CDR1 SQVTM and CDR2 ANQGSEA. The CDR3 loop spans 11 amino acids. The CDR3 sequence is CSAGLGTEAFF. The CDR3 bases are TGCAGCGCCGGCCTTGGAACTGAAGCTTTCTTT.

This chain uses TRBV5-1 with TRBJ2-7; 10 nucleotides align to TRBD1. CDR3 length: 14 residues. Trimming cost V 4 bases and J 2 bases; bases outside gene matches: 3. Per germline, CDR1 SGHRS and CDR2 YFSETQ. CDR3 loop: CASSKGQGAYEQYF. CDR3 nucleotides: TGCGCCAGCAGCAAAGGACAGGGGGCCTACGAGCAGTACTTC.

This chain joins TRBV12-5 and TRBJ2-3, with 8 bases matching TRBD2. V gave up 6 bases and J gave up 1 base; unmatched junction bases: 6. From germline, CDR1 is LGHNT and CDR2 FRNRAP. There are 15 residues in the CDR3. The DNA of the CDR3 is TGTGCTAGTGGCCTTAGCGGGATGGGCACAGATACGCAGTATTTT. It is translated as CASGLSGMGTDTQYF.

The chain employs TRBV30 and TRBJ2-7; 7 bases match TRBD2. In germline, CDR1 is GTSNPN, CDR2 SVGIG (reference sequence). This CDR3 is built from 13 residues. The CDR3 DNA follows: TGTGCGTCAGAGGGCGGGAGCTCCTACGAGCAGTACTTC. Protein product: CASEGGSSYEQYF.

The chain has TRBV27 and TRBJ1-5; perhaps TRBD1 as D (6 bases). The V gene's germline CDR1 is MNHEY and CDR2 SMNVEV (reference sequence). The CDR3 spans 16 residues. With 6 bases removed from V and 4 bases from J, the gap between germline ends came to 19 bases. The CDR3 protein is CASRLRGAGLNQPQHF. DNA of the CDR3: TGTGCCAGCAGGTTGAGGGGGGCCGGCCTTAATCAGCCCCAGCATTTT.